Shown below are 18 T cell receptor beta chains from a single sample sequenced in a study of tumor-infiltrating lymphocytes in primary liver carcinoma. It was from about 20-30 mg of unsorted bulk tissue that RNA and DNA were co-extracted. The authors made TCR beta cDNA from around 500 ng total RNA with a constant-region primer. The TCR beta library was amplified through three nested multiplex PCR rounds in a modified ARM-PCR procedure. PCR rounds one and two used TRBV1-TRBV30 forward primers with a C-beta reverse primer for approximately 10 cycles each. In TCRdb, the multiplex PCR reads were re-called with MiXCR into one record per CDR3 protein. The data show around 70,000 distinct CDR3 sequences, with approximately 74% seen just once and around 30% held by the top ten. Material for sequencing was liver tumor tissue from sampling region 4. As for subset: tumor region T4, right-lateral pole. These receptors originate from a man aged 40-50 years with primary liver carcinoma and hepatitis B virus infection.

By its share, this clonotype is medium-sized. The chain recombines TRBV11-2 with TRBJ2-1, with TRBD2 matching 7 bases. The J segment lost 4 bases and the V segment lost 3 bases, leaving 6 bases of the junction unmatched. The CDR3 contains 15 residues. Germline values: CDR1 SGHAT, CDR2 FQNNGV. The CDR3 protein is CASSLGGTGYNEQFF. CDR3 nucleotide sequence: TGTGCCAGCAGCTTGGGGGGGACTGGATACAATGAGCAGTTCTTC.

The chain employs TRBV12-3 or TRBV12-4 and TRBJ1-5; weak D call: TRBD1 (5 bases). The CDR3 loop spans 14 amino acids. The germline V and J ends were trimmed by 11 bases and 5 bases, with 19 bases remaining between them. The chain's CDR3 is CAGNLGGVDQPQHF. In DNA form, the CDR3 reads TGTGCCGGCAACTTGGGAGGGGTCGATCAGCCCCAGCATTTT.

As to this clonotype: Sequence at one end of the junction differs from germline and may be a read error. The V gene is TRBV11-2, the J gene TRBJ2-1, with D maybe TRBD1 (6 bases). Germline V CDR1 and CDR2: SGHAT, FQNNGV. The CDR3 is made up of 15 amino acids. The CDR3 protein is CTSVLGDLRGHEQSF. The CDR3 nucleotides are TGTACCAGTGTACTAGGGGACCTCCGGGGACATGAGCAGTCCTTC.

In the case of this clonotype: Lacking the conserved final phenylalanine or tryptophan, this CDR3 likely reflects a read error. No DNA is shown, since the ends of the CDR3 on it are uncertain; the CDR3 is the one TCRdb lists. The CDR3 is CASSYSLTSGRGGGFS. The J gene is TRBJ2-1, the V gene TRBV11-2; the table's D call, TRBD2, was not checked against the DNA. The CDR3 is 16 residues long, counting both termini. Germline V CDR1 and CDR2: SGHAT, FQNNGV.

Details on this clonotype: The germline gene is not matched at one end of the junction; a read error may be the cause. This chain links TRBV6-1 with TRBJ1-5; unclear D gene. CDR3 size: 13 residues. Germline CDR1 reads MNHNS; CDR2 reads SASEGT. CDR3 amino acids: CTSSQRGGQPQHF. The CDR3 DNA is TGTACCAGCAGCCAACGGGGAGGGCAGCCCCAGCATTTT.

At least ten counts were recorded for this clonotype. The chain uses TRBV30 and TRBJ2-7; D is unresolved. Germline V lookup: CDR1 GTSNPN, CDR2 SVGIG (reference sequence). The CDR3 covers 13 residues. V gave up 5 bases and J gave up 3 bases, with 14 bases separating them. The CDR3 region has the DNA TGTGCCTGGGATAGACCTCTAATCTACGAGCAGTACTTC. Encoded protein: CAWDRPLIYEQYF.

In this sample, this clonotype turned up many times. The chain joins TRBV28 to TRBJ2-7, with 9 bases identical to TRBD1. This CDR3 contains 15 residues. Unmatched junction bases numbered 6, after V lost 5 bases and J lost 1 base. From germline, CDR1 is MDHEN and CDR2 SYDVKM. CDR3 amino acids: CASSLPGTGSYEQYF. The CDR3 DNA is TGTGCCAGCAGTCTTCCCGGGACAGGGTCCTACGAGCAGTACTTC.

On this clonotype itself: It is likely a read error, because the conserved phenylalanine at the end of the CDR3 is missing. The limits of the CDR3 on the DNA are not certain, so only TCRdb's listed CDR3 is given. V and J are TRBV10-1 and TRBJ2-3. Germline V gene data show CDR1 as WNHNN and CDR2 as SYGVQD (reference sequence). The CDR3 contains 14 residues when both ends are counted. CDR3 sequence reads: CASPQRDSRDTQYS.

Notes on this clonotype: Because it lacks the conserved phenylalanine or tryptophan at the end, this CDR3 is likely a read error. The chain couples TRBV11-2 to TRBJ2-7; D perhaps matches TRBD1 (6 bases). This CDR3 spans 15 amino acids. The V gene's germline CDR1 is SGHAT and CDR2 FQNNGV. The V end lost 6 bases, the J end lost 4 bases, and 19 bases lay between the germline ends. CDR3 coding DNA: TGTGCCAGCAGTTCTACTGGGGGCCGGAGGTACGAGCAGTACATC. It is translated as CASSSTGGRRYEQYI.

Concerning this clonotype itself: The CDR3 does not close with the conserved phenylalanine or tryptophan, likely indicating a read error. The rearrangement links TRBV11-2 to TRBJ2-3; a weak D match, TRBD1 (6 bases). CDR3 length: 15 residues. Germline CDR1 reads SGHAT; CDR2 reads FQNNGV. CDR3 residues: CASSTGHSETDTQYS. The CDR3 nucleotides read TGTGCCAGCAGCACGGGACATAGCGAGACGGATACACAGTATTCT.

This clonotype has ten or more counts. The V call is TRBV28, the J call TRBJ2-2, with D uncertain. This CDR3 is built from 13 residues. Germline V gene data show CDR1 as MDHEN and CDR2 as SYDVKM. Trimming shortened V by 6 bases and J by 1 base, and 6 bases separated the two germline ends. The DNA of the CDR3 is TGTGCCAGCAGGGACGGGAACACCGGGGAGCTGTTTTTT. Its protein is CASRDGNTGELFF. The variable domain in full, with the rest retrieved from reference TRBV28 and TRBJ2-2, is DVKVTQSSRYLVKRTGEKVFLECVQDMDHENMFWYRQDPGLGLRLIYFSYDVKMKEKGDIPEGYSVSREKKERFSLILESASTNQTSMYLCASRDGNTGELFFGEGSRLTVL.

The gene calls are TRBV11-3 and TRBJ2-1; 9 bases agree with TRBD1. This CDR3 is 14 amino acids long. V gave up 3 bases and J gave up 7 bases; unmatched junction bases: 4. Germline lookup yields CDR1 SGHNT and CDR2 YENEEA. The CDR3 here is CASSLTGGWNEQFF. The CDR3 nucleotides read TGTGCCAGCAGCTTGACAGGGGGGTGGAATGAGCAGTTCTTC.

On this clonotype itself: The conserved closing phenylalanine or tryptophan is absent in this CDR3, likely reflecting a read error. This sequence joins TRBV11-2 and TRBJ2-1, with D possibly called TRBD1 or TRBD2 (5 bases each). CDR3 length equals 22 residues. From germline, CDR1 is SGHAT and CDR2 FQNNGV. CDR3: CASSLSYRGPVKQVRSHNEQFC. In DNA, the CDR3 is TGTGCCAGCAGCCTCTCCTACCGGGGTCCCGTGAAACAGGTGCGCTCCCACAATGAGCAGTTCTGC.

Details on this clonotype: At one end the junction does not follow the germline gene, possibly because of a read error. The V and J genes are TRBV29-1 and TRBJ2-3; TRBD2 matches at 8 bases. This CDR3 region has 14 residues. From germline, CDR1 is SQVTM and CDR2 ANQGSEA. The CDR3 region has the DNA TGCAGTGTTCCGGGAGGGCCGGTGGGAGATACGCACTATTTT. Encoded protein: CSVPGGPVGDTHYF.

This clonotype was found a few times. The junction departs from the called germline gene at one end, perhaps through a read error. The rearrangement uses TRBV11-2 and TRBJ2-3, with 9 bases that match TRBD1. The CDR3 spans 14 residues. Germline CDR1 reads SGHAT; CDR2 reads FQNNGV. As DNA, the CDR3 is TGTGCCAGCGGCTTCGACAGGGGGACGGATACGCAGTATTTT. Encoded protein: CASGFDRGTDTQYF.

Many counts were recorded for this clonotype. The chain has TRBV5-4 and TRBJ1-2; D possibly corresponds to TRBD1 (6 bases). Germline V lookup: CDR1 SGHNT, CDR2 YYREEE (reference sequence). The length of the CDR3 is 14 residues. V was cut by 0 bases and J by 2 bases, with 8 bases left in between. DNA for the CDR3: TGTGCCAGCAGCTTGGCAGGGGTAAACTATGGCTACACCTTC. Amino acid sequence: CASSLAGVNYGYTF.

Comment on this clonotype: Compared with germline, one end of the junction differs, possibly owing to a read error. The chain recombines TRBV10-1 with TRBJ1-2, with D unresolved. The CDR3 length is 13 residues. Looked up from germline, CDR1 is WNHNN and CDR2 is SYGVQD (reference sequence). The CDR3 sequence is CVSCESRDYGYTF. CDR3 bases: TGCGTCAGCTGTGAGTCAAGGGACTATGGCTACACCTTC.

A note on this clonotype: Since the CDR3 does not end with the conserved phenylalanine or tryptophan, this likely comes from a read error. The chain carries TRBV29-1 and TRBJ2-2, with D hard to call. This CDR3 has 12 residues. The germline V gene encodes CDR1 SQVTM and CDR2 ANQGSEA. Deletions cut 4 bases from V and 1 base from J, with 4 bases between. The CDR3, as DNA: TGCAGCGTTGTGGAGAACACCGGGGAGCTGTTTTTG. This translates into CSVVENTGELFL.